The 25 T cell receptor beta chains below all came from one sample that was sequenced in a study of early stage breast cancer tumors. Measured with immunoSEQ multiplex PCR; TCRdb has only the in-frame clones, and not every one. Among several thousand clones listed, 60% to 80% were seen once. Input material: normal breast tissue next to the tumor. All receptors come from a person aged 55 to 69 with breast cancer.

The chain employs TRBV19 and TRBJ1-5; 7 bases agree with TRBD1. The germline gives CDR1 LNHDA, CDR2 SQIVND (reference sequence). Trimming took 3 bases from V and 6 from J; bases not matched to a gene: 8. The CDR3 has 15 amino acids. CDR3 amino acids: CASSISRDRRQPQHF. DNA for the CDR3: TGTGCCAGTAGTATCTCCCGGGACAGACGTCAGCCCCAGCATTTT.

The chain employs TRBV14 and TRBJ2-5; no definite D call. CDR1 SGHDN and CDR2 FVKESK come from the germline V gene. Trimming took off 3 bases at V and 5 bases at J, with 7 bases between the two ends. The CDR3 sequence is 12 residues long. This CDR3 reads CASSHVRETQYF. DNA of the CDR3: TGTGCCAGCAGCCACGTCAGGGAGACCCAGTACTTC.

This sequence joins TRBV7-6 and TRBJ2-3, with 7 bases that match TRBD2. Germline V CDR1 and CDR2: SGHVS, FNYEAQ. The CDR3 runs to 16 residues. V shed 1 base and J 2 bases; nucleotides not matched to a gene: 6. This CDR3 reads CASSLVAGATTDTQYF. CDR3 bases: TGTGCCAGCAGCTTAGTTGCGGGAGCCACCACAGATACGCAGTATTTT. Looking up the rest from reference TRBV7-6 and TRBJ2-3 gives the full variable domain: GAGVSQSPRYKVTKRGQDVALRCDPISGHVSLYWYRQALGQGPEFLTYFNYEAQQDKSGLPNDRFSAERPEGSISTLTIQRTEQRDSAMYRCASSLVAGATTDTQYFGPGTRLTVL.

The genes are TRBV30 and TRBJ2-1; no clear D. Germline CDR1 and CDR2: GTSNPN and SVGIG (reference sequence). The CDR3 sequence is 14 residues long. V was pared by 7 bases and J by 8 bases, with 21 bases between. This CDR3 is CASKNIPEVDEQFF. In nucleotides, the CDR3 is TGTGCCTCGAAAAACATCCCTGAGGTCGATGAGCAGTTCTTC.

This chain uses TRBV30 with TRBJ2-1, with 7 bases lining up with TRBD2. Germline CDR1 is GTSNPN and CDR2 is SVGIG (reference sequence). The V gene end was trimmed by 1 base and the J gene end by 5 bases; junction bases not matched to a gene: 8. The CDR3 spans 15 residues. CDR3 DNA sequence: TGTGCCTGGAGTGGGGACTACAGTTTTAACAATGAGCAGTTCTTC. It is translated as CAWSGDYSFNNEQFF.

This clone is labeled as medium-sized. The rearrangement joins TRBV5-1 to TRBJ2-7; the D is unclear. Germline assignment: CDR1 SGHRS and CDR2 YFSETQ. The CDR3 is made up of 11 amino acids. The V gene lost 1 base and the J gene lost 6 bases, with 5 bases spanning the gap. This chain's CDR3 is CASSLFSEQYF. The CDR3 region has the DNA TGCGCCAGCAGCTTGTTCTCCGAGCAGTACTTC.

This clone was found once. The CDR3 region is CASGNVYSLAEKETQYF. The CDR3 DNA reads TGTGCCAGCGGAAACGTCTACTCACTAGCGGAAAAAGAGACCCAGTACTTC. The chain employs TRBV27 and TRBJ2-5; 8 bases agree with TRBD2. V was pared by 8 bases and J by 3 bases, with 17 bases of the junction left unmatched. The CDR3 has 17 residues. Germline V gene sequence: CDR1 MNHEY, CDR2 SMNVEV (reference sequence).

In this sample, this clone is large (0.1 to 1%). J is TRBJ1-2 and V is TRBV5-1, with 7 bases that match TRBD1. J lost 5 bases, V lost 2 bases, and 3 bases had no gene match. This CDR3 is built from 13 residues. Germline assignment: CDR1 SGHRS and CDR2 YFSETQ. The CDR3 protein is CASSFSGGYGYTF. CDR3 coding DNA: TGCGCCAGCAGCTTTTCAGGGGGGTATGGCTACACCTTC.

This clone was picked up a small number of times. The genes are TRBV7-8 and TRBJ1-1; 11 bases are a match to TRBD1. CDR3 size: 16 residues. V shed 1 base and J 3 bases; nucleotides not matched to a gene: 4. The germline gives CDR1 SGHVS, CDR2 FQNEAQ. In nucleotides, the CDR3 is TGTGCCAGCAGCTTAGGGGGGGACAGGGGGTACACTGAAGCTTTCTTT. Protein product: CASSLGGDRGYTEAFF. The full variable domain, with the rest looked up from reference TRBV7-8 and TRBJ1-1, is GAGVSQSPRYKVAKRGQDVALRCDPISGHVSLFWYQQALGQGPEFLTYFQNEAQLDKSGLPSDRFFAERPEGSVSTLKIQRTQQEDSAVYLCASSLGGDRGYTEAFFGQGTRLTVV.

This clone was seen only a few times. The V call is TRBV28, the J call TRBJ1-4; D unclear. Trimming left V 10 bases short and J 8 bases short, with 17 bases between. The CDR3 is made up of 13 amino acids. CDR1 and CDR2 (germline): MDHEN, SYDVKM. The CDR3 nucleotides are TGTGCCACAAAGACCCTAAAGGAGGAAAAACTGTTTTTT. It specifies CATKTLKEEKLFF.

This clone was observed a handful of times. The rearrangement uses TRBV7-2 and TRBJ1-2; D remains ambiguous. The V gene's germline CDR1 is SGHTA and CDR2 FQGNSA. V was cut by 3 bases and J by 2 bases, with 7 bases left in between. This CDR3 is built from 13 residues. CDR3 loop: CASSLDSNYGYTF. The CDR3, as DNA: TGTGCCAGCAGCTTGGATAGCAACTATGGCTACACCTTC. Together with reference TRBV7-2 and TRBJ1-2, the CDR3 gives the full variable domain: GAGVSQSPSNKVTEKGKDVELRCDPISGHTALYWYRQSLGQGLEFLIYFQGNSAPDKSGLPSDRFSAERTGGSVSTLTIQRTQQEDSAVYLCASSLDSNYGYTFGSGTRLTVV.

CDR3 residues: CASSLVRLAGGNEQFF. CDR3 in DNA: TGTGCCAGCAGCTTAGTTCGGCTAGCGGGAGGCAATGAGCAGTTCTTC. The chain joins TRBV11-3 to TRBJ2-1, with 11 bases fitting TRBD2. V was pared by 1 base and J by 6 bases, with 5 bases of the junction left unmatched. The germline CDR1 and CDR2 sequences are SGHNT and YENEEA. The CDR3 loop spans 16 amino acids.

The V call is TRBV5-1, the J call TRBJ2-3, with 12 bases aligning to TRBD2. V gave up 2 bases and J gave up 1 base; unmatched junction bases: 2. Germline CDR1 is SGHRS and CDR2 is YFSETQ. This CDR3 contains 16 residues. CDR3 region: CASSFGLAGRTDTQYF. DNA for the CDR3: TGCGCCAGCAGCTTCGGACTAGCGGGGCGCACAGATACGCAGTATTTT.

V usage is TRBV7-2 and J usage is TRBJ1-3; a possible D gene is TRBD1 (6 bases). The germline V gene has CDR1 SGHTA and CDR2 FQGNSA. Between the trimmed V and J ends, which lost 2 bases and 2 bases, there was a span of 10 bases. The length of the CDR3 is 15 residues. In nucleotides, the CDR3 is TGTGCCAGCAGCTTAAACAGGGCGGCTGGAAACACCATATATTTT. Translation: CASSLNRAAGNTIYF. Using reference TRBV7-2 and TRBJ1-3 for the parts outside the CDR3, the full variable domain is GAGVSQSPSNKVTEKGKDVELRCDPISGHTALYWYRQSLGQGLEFLIYFQGNSAPDKSGLPSDRFSAERTGGSVSTLTIQRTQQEDSAVYLCASSLNRAAGNTIYFGEGSWLTVV.

This chain joins TRBV4-3 and TRBJ2-7, with D unclear. The CDR3 is 15 residues long. In germline, CDR1 is LGHNA, CDR2 YSLEER. Trimming shortened V by 0 bases and J by 0 bases, and 9 bases separated the two germline ends. Here the CDR3 reads CASSQEFGGSYEQYF. The CDR3 DNA reads as TGCGCCAGCAGCCAAGAATTCGGCGGCTCCTACGAGCAGTACTTC.

The genes are TRBV11-3 and TRBJ2-5, with 12 bases aligning to TRBD2. Germline values: CDR1 SGHNT, CDR2 YENEEA. V lost 5 bases to trimming and J lost 5 bases; unmatched junction nucleotides: 15. There are 18 residues in the CDR3. The CDR3 loop is CASSPGRLAGGPRETQYF. The CDR3 DNA is TGTGCCAGCAGCCCAGGCAGGCTAGCGGGAGGGCCACGGGAGACCCAGTACTTC.

The genes are TRBV5-4 and TRBJ2-7, with unresolved D. Trimming took off 4 bases at V and 0 bases at J, with 8 bases between the two ends. The CDR3 contains 13 residues. The germline gives CDR1 SGHNT, CDR2 YYREEE (reference sequence). The CDR3 region has the DNA TGTGCCAGCAGCGAAGCGACCTCCTACGAGCAGTACTTC. Its translation: CASSEATSYEQYF.

This clone was found a few times. The chain recombines TRBV7-2 with TRBJ2-6; the D is unclear. CDR1 is SGHTA, CDR2 FQGNSA, per germline. The length of the CDR3 is 16 residues. V was clipped by 5 bases and J by 0 bases, with 11 bases between them. The CDR3 region is CASSIQSSSGANVLTF. The CDR3 DNA is TGTGCCAGCAGCATACAGAGCTCCTCTGGGGCCAACGTCCTGACTTTC.

J is TRBJ1-2 and V is TRBV29-1; TRBD1 is a possible D gene (6 bases). V shed 2 bases and J shed 2 bases, with 6 bases lying between them. CDR3 size: 12 residues. Germline assignment: CDR1 SQVTM and CDR2 ANQGSEA. The CDR3 nucleotides read TGCAGCGTTGAAACAGGGAACTATGGCTACACCTTC. Its translation is CSVETGNYGYTF.

This clone came up a few times. At one end, the junction sequence differs from germline, possibly due to a read error. This chain uses TRBV6-6 with TRBJ2-7, with D possibly being TRBD1 (5 bases). Per germline, CDR1 MNHNY and CDR2 SVGAGI (reference sequence). The CDR3 loop spans 15 amino acids. The CDR3 is CAISDPYGHSYEQYF. The CDR3 region has the DNA TGTGCCATCAGTGACCCCTACGGACACAGCTACGAGCAGTACTTC.

The V call is TRBV10-1, the J call TRBJ1-3, with a weak D call TRBD1 (5 bases). The CDR3 sequence is 17 residues long. Germline-derived CDR1 and CDR2 are WNHNN and SYGVQD (reference sequence). Trimming took 2 bases from V and 2 from J, leaving 16 bases between them. CDR3: CASSEGAVVGAGNTIYF. The CDR3 DNA reads TGCGCCAGCAGTGAGGGGGCGGTGGTTGGGGCTGGAAACACCATATATTTT.

This clone was seen once. The V gene is TRBV15, the J gene TRBJ2-5, with D perhaps matching TRBD1 (6 bases). Trimming stripped 8 bases from V and 0 bases from J, with 22 bases between. Germline assignment: CDR1 LNHNV and CDR2 YYDKDF (reference sequence). The CDR3 contains 17 residues. The CDR3 loop is CATPGASGDGHQETQYF. Written as DNA, the CDR3 is TGTGCCACCCCCGGGGCGTCAGGGGATGGGCACCAAGAGACCCAGTACTTC.

The rearrangement joins TRBV7-6 to TRBJ2-7; D might be TRBD2 (5 bases). Trimming stripped 4 bases from V and 3 bases from J, with 16 bases between. In germline, CDR1 is SGHVS, CDR2 FNYEAQ. The CDR3 has 15 amino acids. CDR3 in DNA: TGTGCCAGCAGCTCCACCCCGAGCGGCTACTACGAGCAGTACTTC. The encoded protein is CASSSTPSGYYEQYF.

The CDR3 sequence: CASSMGITRGGELFF. The CDR3 region has the DNA TGTGCCAGTAGTATGGGAATTACCAGGGGGGGGGAGCTGTTTTTT. V gene TRBV19 combines with J gene TRBJ2-2, with TRBD1 matching 7 bases. This CDR3 is built from 15 residues. The junction had 9 bases not matched to a gene; V was cut back by 3 bases and J by 8 bases. The germline V gene encodes CDR1 LNHDA and CDR2 SQIVND (reference sequence).

The chain recombines TRBV7-2 with TRBJ2-2; possible D gene TRBD1, 6 bases. CDR3 size: 16 residues. V lost 0 bases to trimming and J lost 0 bases, with 8 bases between them. Germline V gene sequence: CDR1 SGHTA, CDR2 FQGNSA. The CDR3 spells CASSLAPGANTGELFF. As DNA, the CDR3 is TGTGCCAGCAGCTTAGCGCCAGGGGCGAACACCGGGGAGCTGTTTTTT.